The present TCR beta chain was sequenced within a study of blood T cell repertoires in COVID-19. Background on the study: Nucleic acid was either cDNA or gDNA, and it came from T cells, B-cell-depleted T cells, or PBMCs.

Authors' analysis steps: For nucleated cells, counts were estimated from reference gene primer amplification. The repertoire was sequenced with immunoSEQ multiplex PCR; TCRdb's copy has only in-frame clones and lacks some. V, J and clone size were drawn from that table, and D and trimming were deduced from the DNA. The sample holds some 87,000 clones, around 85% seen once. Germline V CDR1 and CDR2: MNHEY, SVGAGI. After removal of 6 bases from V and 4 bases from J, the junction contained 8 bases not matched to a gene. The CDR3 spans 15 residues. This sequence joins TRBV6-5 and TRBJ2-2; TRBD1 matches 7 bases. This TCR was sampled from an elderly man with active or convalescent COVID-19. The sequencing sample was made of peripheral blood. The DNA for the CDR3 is TGTGCCAGCAGACCACAGGGGTTTGGCACCGGGGAGCTGTTTTTT. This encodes CASRPQGFGTGELFF.